What follows are 23 T cell receptor beta chains derived from one specimen sequenced in a study of T cells in Graves' hyperthyroidism and ophthalmopathy. Template material for amplifying TCR beta CDR3 regions consisted of RNA transcripts. RT-PCR in the first round (using the HTBI primer set) targeted the TCR CDR3. MiXCR, run by TCRdb on the multiplex PCR reads, gives a single entry per CDR3 protein. The table shows about 500,000 distinct CDR3 sequences, with around 16% occurring only once. Sequences were obtained from blood. These receptors originate from a woman in her thirties with Graves' ophthalmopathy.

As for this clonotype: A read error is possible here, since a much larger clone lies one base away. Here the CDR3 omits its conserved ending phenylalanine or tryptophan, so a read error is the likely source. V is TRBV7-3 and J is TRBJ1-1; D gene uncertain. Germline V gene data show CDR1 as SGHTA and CDR2 as FQGTGA. The CDR3 runs to 15 residues. Trimming removed 5 bases from V and 0 bases from J, with 13 bases in between. DNA of the CDR3: TGTGCCAGCAGCCCCCACGCGGGCCTGAACACTGAAGCTTTCTCT. It yields the protein CASSPHAGLNTEAFS.

This clonotype occurred a few times. The gene calls are TRBV27 and TRBJ1-2; D perhaps matches TRBD1 (5 bases). Germline values: CDR1 MNHEY, CDR2 SMNVEV (reference sequence). Trimming pared 3 bases from V and 6 bases from J, leaving 11 bases between. This CDR3 is built from 13 residues. The CDR3 loop reads CASSLLAGNGYTF. The CDR3 DNA is TGTGCCAGCAGTTTGTTGGCAGGGAATGGCTACACCTTC.

This clonotype was observed at least ten times. The V and J genes are TRBV20-1 and TRBJ2-7, with a weak D call TRBD1 (5 bases). The CDR3 contains 11 residues. Germline CDR1 reads DFQATT; CDR2 reads SNEGSKA (reference sequence). CDR3 sequence: CGQVRSYEQYF. The CDR3 coding sequence is TGCGGACAAGTTCGTTCCTACGAGCAGTACTTC.

The V gene is TRBV6-6, the J gene TRBJ1-5; D gene unclear. The germline gives CDR1 MNHNY, CDR2 SVGAGI (reference sequence). The CDR3 has 13 amino acids. Trimming left V 2 bases short and J 5 bases short, with 7 bases between. CDR3 DNA: TGTGCCAGCAGTTACCCCACGCATCAGCCCCAGCATTTT. Its protein is CASSYPTHQPQHF.

Regarding this clonotype: A much larger clone differs from this one at a single base, so this may be a read error. This chain joins TRBV3-1 and TRBJ2-2; 8 bases are a match to TRBD2. The CDR3 sequence is 15 residues long. The germline gives CDR1 LGHDT, CDR2 YNNKEL (reference sequence). This CDR3 is CAGSPSGRRTGELFF. CDR3 sequence (DNA): TGTGCCGGCAGCCCCAGCGGGAGAAGAACCGGGGAGCTGTTTTTT.

The chain recombines TRBV28 with TRBJ2-5; D call uncertain. The CDR3 covers 15 residues. V gave up 2 bases and J gave up 5 bases, with 15 bases separating them. The V gene's germline CDR1 is MDHEN and CDR2 SYDVKM. CDR3 loop: CASSLIPVAVETQYF. In DNA, the CDR3 is TGTGCCAGCAGTTTAATCCCGGTGGCTGTGGAGACCCAGTACTTC.

V gene TRBV5-6 combines with J gene TRBJ1-6; no firm D call. Trimming removed 4 bases from V and 6 bases from J, with 23 bases in between. Germline V gene lookup returns CDR1 SGHDT and CDR2 YYEEEE. The CDR3 is 18 residues long. The CDR3 DNA follows: TGTGCCAGCAGCCCCAAGGGCGCTGCCTACCAATTTAATTCACCCCTCCACTTT. Translating gives CASSPKGAAYQFNSPLHF.

The chain combines TRBV7-2 with TRBJ2-7; 11 bases match TRBD1. V trimming: 4 bases; J trimming: 4 bases; junction bases outside the gene matches: 6. Germline loops: CDR1 SGHTA, CDR2 FQGNSA. The CDR3 is 15 residues long. CDR3 sequence (DNA): TGTGCCAGCAGCTCGCCGGGACAGGGGGAATACGAGCAGTACTTC. It specifies CASSSPGQGEYEQYF.

For the CDR3, the DNA is TGTGCCAGCAGAGGCGGATATAATTCACCCCTCCACTTT. It is translated as CASRGGYNSPLHF. The rearrangement links TRBV25-1 to TRBJ1-6; D uncertain. This CDR3 region has 13 residues. Germline-derived CDR1 and CDR2 are MGHDK and SYGVNS. Trimming removed 6 bases from V and 4 bases from J, with 7 bases in between.

This clonotype was detected many times. This chain joins TRBV7-3 and TRBJ2-3; weak D call: TRBD2 (6 bases). Trimming pared 5 bases from V and 6 bases from J, leaving 15 bases between. The CDR3 sequence is 14 residues long. The V gene's germline CDR1 is SGHTA and CDR2 FQGTGA. CDR3 DNA: TGTGCCAGCAGCCCCTCGACTAGGACCGATACGCAGTATTTT. Translated: CASSPSTRTDTQYF. The full variable domain, rest sourced from reference TRBV7-3 and TRBJ2-3, is GAGVSQTPSNKVTEKGKYVELRCDPISGHTALYWYRQSLGQGPEFLIYFQGTGAADDSGLPNDRFFAVRPEGSVSTLKIQRTERGDSAVYLCASSPSTRTDTQYFGPGTRLTVL.

This clonotype showed up many times. V is TRBV12-3 or TRBV12-4 and J is TRBJ1-4, with a tentative D call TRBD1 (5 bases). This CDR3 region has 15 residues. V was pared by 2 bases and J by 6 bases, with 13 bases between. The CDR3 sequence: CASSLLGTDDEKLFF. The CDR3 DNA sequence: TGTGCCAGCAGTTTACTCGGGACGGACGATGAAAAACTGTTTTTT.

This clonotype was counted ten times or more. J is TRBJ2-7 and V is TRBV6-1, with 7 bases matching TRBD2. Germline assignment: CDR1 MNHNS and CDR2 SASEGT. V shed 6 bases and J 3 bases; nucleotides not matched to a gene: 14. CDR3 length equals 16 residues. CDR3 amino acids: CASRPTSSGNFYEQYF. The CDR3 nucleotides read TGTGCCAGCAGACCCACCTCAAGCGGGAACTTCTACGAGCAGTACTTC.

This clonotype was seen ten or more times. This chain joins TRBV11-2 and TRBJ2-2, with D perhaps being TRBD1 or TRBD2 (5 bases each). This CDR3 region has 15 residues. Germline CDR1 reads SGHAT; CDR2 reads FQNNGV. V lost 0 bases to trimming and J lost 7 bases, with 12 bases between them. CDR3 nucleotides: TGTGCCAGCAGCTTAGAGGGGGAGTGGAGCGGGGAGCTGTTTTTT. Translated, it gives CASSLEGEWSGELFF.

This clonotype was recorded many times. This sequence joins TRBV12-3 or TRBV12-4 and TRBJ2-3; possibly TRBD2 for D (5 bases). The CDR3 totals 15 residues. Trimming removed 6 bases at V and 0 bases at J, with 13 bases between. Here the CDR3 reads CASSLQRGSTDTQYF. CDR3 sequence (DNA): TGTGCCAGCAGCCTCCAGAGAGGGAGCACAGATACGCAGTATTTT.

This clonotype appeared a single time. With a much larger clone just one base away, this may be a read error. This CDR3 reads CATASPHLYEQFF. The CDR3 coding sequence is TGTGCCACCGCGTCGCCCCACCTATACGAGCAGTTCTTC. This sequence joins TRBV6-1 and TRBJ2-7; D call uncertain. The J call may not be correct, given that the DNA end is closer to TRBJ2-1. The CDR3 consists of 13 residues. Germline CDR1 reads MNHNS; CDR2 reads SASEGT.

This clonotype was found a few times. The genes are TRBV29-1 and TRBJ2-7, with 7 bases fitting TRBD2. V lost 0 bases to trimming and J lost 0 bases; unmatched junction nucleotides: 5. Germline CDR1 is SQVTM and CDR2 is ANQGSEA. This CDR3 is built from 15 residues. CDR3: CSVEDSPSGSYEQYF. CDR3 coding DNA: TGCAGCGTTGAAGATTCCCCTAGCGGCTCCTACGAGCAGTACTTC.

This clonotype was observed many times. The chain has TRBV29-1 and TRBJ2-1, with TRBD1 identical over 8 bases. Germline CDR1 is SQVTM and CDR2 is ANQGSEA. Trimming at V came to 5 bases and at J to 8 bases, leaving 8 bases not matched to a gene. This CDR3 is built from 13 residues. The CDR3 region is CSVRLTGEDEQFF. The DNA for the CDR3 is TGCAGCGTTCGTTTGACAGGGGAGGATGAGCAGTTCTTC.

This clonotype was counted at least ten times. The J gene is TRBJ2-1, the V gene TRBV7-3, with TRBD2 matching 10 bases. Germline loops: CDR1 SGHTA, CDR2 FQGTGA. The length of the CDR3 is 15 residues. The trim removed 3 bases at V and 4 bases at J, leaving 3 bases unmatched. The CDR3 is CASSLGLAIYNEQFF. CDR3 sequence (DNA): TGTGCCAGCAGCTTGGGACTAGCGATTTACAATGAGCAGTTCTTC.

This clonotype was observed at least ten times. This chain connects TRBV6-1 to TRBJ1-4; no firm D call. The germline V gene has CDR1 MNHNS and CDR2 SASEGT. The CDR3 contains 14 residues. Trimming left V 5 bases short and J 9 bases short, with 16 bases between. The CDR3 DNA reads as TGTGCCAGCAGTTACGGGGTAATCCCCCAAAAACTGTTTTTT. This encodes CASSYGVIPQKLFF.

There are many counts of this clonotype. The V gene is TRBV5-1, the J gene TRBJ1-4, with 9 positions matching TRBD1. Germline assignment: CDR1 SGHRS and CDR2 YFSETQ. The CDR3 covers 15 residues. V lost 0 bases to trimming and J lost 7 bases; unmatched junction nucleotides: 4. Here the CDR3 reads CASSLAGTGTEKLFF. The CDR3 nucleotides read TGCGCCAGCAGCTTGGCCGGGACAGGGACTGAAAAACTGTTTTTT.

Regarding this clonotype: A clone one base away is much larger, so this may be a read error. The chain carries TRBV4-3 and TRBJ2-1; 16 bases line up with TRBD2. The DNA end lines up better with TRBJ2-7; the J call may be wrong. The CDR3 has 16 residues. Germline CDR1 and CDR2: LGHNA and YSLEER. For the CDR3, the DNA is TGCGCCAGCGGGACTAGCGGGAGGGCCGGAAACAATGAGCAGTACTTC. It translates to CASGTSGRAGNNEQYF.

Many counts were recorded for this clonotype. CDR3 in amino acids: CATSSRGAYNEQFF. Written as DNA, the CDR3 is TGTGCCACCAGCAGTCGGGGGGCTTACAATGAGCAGTTCTTC. This sequence joins TRBV15 and TRBJ2-1; D is possibly TRBD2 (7 bases). The V and J ends lost 3 bases and 4 bases respectively, with 10 bases between them. This CDR3 is 14 amino acids long. CDR1 LNHNV and CDR2 YYDKDF come from the germline V gene (reference sequence).

This clonotype was seen many times. This chain uses TRBV20-1 with TRBJ1-2, with 7 bases matching TRBD1. This CDR3 is 14 amino acids long. Trimming cost V 0 bases and J 6 bases; bases outside gene matches: 7. Germline CDR1 and CDR2: DFQATT and SNEGSKA (reference sequence). The CDR3 region is CSARDRGGVDGYTF. Written as DNA, the CDR3 is TGCAGTGCTAGAGACAGGGGGGGCGTGGATGGCTACACCTTC.